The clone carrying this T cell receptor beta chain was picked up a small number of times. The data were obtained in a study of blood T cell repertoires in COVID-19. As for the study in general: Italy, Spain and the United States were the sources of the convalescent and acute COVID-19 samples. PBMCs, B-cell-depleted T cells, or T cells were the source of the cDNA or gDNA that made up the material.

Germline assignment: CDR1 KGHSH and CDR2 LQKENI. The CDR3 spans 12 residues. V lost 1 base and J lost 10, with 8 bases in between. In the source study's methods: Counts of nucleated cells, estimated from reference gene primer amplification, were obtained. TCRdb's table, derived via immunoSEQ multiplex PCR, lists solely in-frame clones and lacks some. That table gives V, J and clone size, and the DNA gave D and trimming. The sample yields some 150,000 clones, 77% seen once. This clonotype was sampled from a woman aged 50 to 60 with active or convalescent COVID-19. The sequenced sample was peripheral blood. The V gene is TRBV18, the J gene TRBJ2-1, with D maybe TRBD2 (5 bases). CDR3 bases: TGTGCCAGCTCACCACAGGAGCGGGAGCAGTTCTTC. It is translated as CASSPQEREQFF.